The 23 T cell receptor beta chains listed next were all sequenced from one sample in a study of blood T cell repertoires in COVID-19. Here immunoSEQ multiplex PCR was the method, and the copy in TCRdb shows in-frame clones only, minus some. The table includes 280,000 or so clones, around 82% detected once. Sequencing used peripheral blood. The receptor source for this set is a woman in her fifties or sixties who had recovered from COVID-19.

A single count supports this clone. The chain combines TRBV19 with TRBJ2-1, with 8 bases that match TRBD1. The CDR3 is 15 residues long. Unmatched junction bases numbered 10, after V lost 7 bases and J lost 5 bases. The germline V gene encodes CDR1 LNHDA and CDR2 SQIVND (reference sequence). The CDR3 DNA follows: TGTGCCAGTACCTATTGGACAGGGCGTAACAATGAGCAGTTCTTC. It encodes CASTYWTGRNNEQFF. Based on the CDR3 plus reference TRBV19 and TRBJ2-1, the full variable domain is DGGITQSPKYLFRKEGQNVTLSCEQNLNHDAMYWYRQDPGQGLRLIYYSQIVNDFQKGDIAEGYSVSREKKESFPLTVTSAQKNPTAFYLCASTYWTGRNNEQFFGPGTRLTVL.

The chain carries TRBV18 and TRBJ2-3; 8 nucleotides line up with TRBD1. Germline CDR1 KGHSH, CDR2 LQKENI. The CDR3 runs to 15 residues. Trimming took 6 bases from V and 3 from J; bases not matched to a gene: 8. As DNA, the CDR3 is TGTGCCAGCTCGGGGACAGGCTTGGGAACAGATACGCAGTATTTT. This gives the protein CASSGTGLGTDTQYF.

This clone was detected a few times. This rearrangement joins TRBV27 to TRBJ1-6, with TRBD1 matching over 7 bases. The CDR3 runs 18 residues. CDR1 MNHEY and CDR2 SMNVEV come from the germline V gene (reference sequence). Germline trimming cut 8 bases from V and 6 bases from J; bases unmatched to any gene: 19. CDR3 nucleotide sequence: TGTGCCAGCGGCCTATACCCCATACAGGGGTTAGCTAATTCACCCCTCCACTTT. It yields the protein CASGLYPIQGLANSPLHF.

V and J are TRBV7-2 and TRBJ1-6, with a weak D call TRBD1 (6 bases). Trimming cost V 4 bases and J 14 bases, with 12 bases left between them. The CDR3 consists of 12 residues. CDR1 is SGHTA and CDR2 is FQGNSA in the germline V gene. CDR3 DNA sequence: TGTGCCAGCAGCTCGACAGGTCAGTCCCTCCACTTT. Its translation: CASSSTGQSLHF.

This clone was recorded once. The chain combines TRBV4-2 with TRBJ1-2, with D possibly TRBD1 on 5 matching bases. The CDR3 contains 17 residues. V gave up 1 base and J gave up 8 bases, with 23 bases separating them. Germline CDR1 LGHNA, CDR2 YNFKEQ. The CDR3, as DNA: TGTGCCAGCAGCCAAGTCGTTAGACAGAAGGCTAATTGGGGCTACACCTTC. It is translated as CASSQVVRQKANWGYTF.

This clone was seen ten or more times. CDR3 sequence reads: CASSLGSSPESDTQYF. In nucleotides, the CDR3 is TGTGCCAGCAGCTTAGGATCTAGCCCCGAATCTGATACGCAGTATTTT. The J gene is TRBJ2-3, the V gene TRBV11-2, with D perhaps TRBD2 (5 bases). Germline V gene data show CDR1 as SGHAT and CDR2 as FQNNGV. The CDR3 consists of 16 residues. The ends were cut back, 1 base at V and 6 bases at J, with 17 bases in the middle. The whole variable domain, remainder taken from reference TRBV11-2 and TRBJ2-3, is EAGVAQSPRYKIIEKRQSVAFWCNPISGHATLYWYQQILGQGPKLLIQFQNNGVVDDSQLPKDRFSAERLKGVDSTLKIQPAKLEDSAVYLCASSLGSSPESDTQYFGPGTRLTVL.

This clone was counted once. The chain links TRBV10-3 to TRBJ1-5; 7 positions agree with TRBD1. Germline loops: CDR1 ENHRY, CDR2 SYGVKD. The CDR3 totals 17 residues. V gave up 0 bases and J gave up 4 bases; unmatched junction bases: 9. CDR3 amino acids: CAISESVGGQRNQPQHF. CDR3 bases: TGTGCCATCAGTGAGTCAGTGGGGGGACAGAGGAATCAGCCCCAGCATTTT.

The CDR3 sequence is CASSPLEGWASLVYNEQFF. CDR3 DNA sequence: TGTGCCAGCAGCCCCCTGGAGGGGTGGGCTAGCTTGGTGTACAATGAGCAGTTCTTC. The gene calls are TRBV9 and TRBJ2-1; the D gene is possibly TRBD2 (6 bases). The CDR3 sequence is 19 residues long. Germline V CDR1 and CDR2: SGDLS, YYNGEE. With 4 bases removed from V and 4 bases from J, the gap between germline ends came to 27 bases.

This chain links TRBV2 with TRBJ2-1; 16 positions match TRBD2. The CDR3 sequence is 17 residues long. Per germline, CDR1 SNHLY and CDR2 FYNNEI. The ends lost 5 bases at V and 4 bases at J; junction bases unmatched: 5. The CDR3 loop reads CASSRGLAGGMYNEQFF. In DNA, the CDR3 is TGTGCCAGCAGTCGGGGACTAGCGGGGGGGATGTACAATGAGCAGTTCTTC.

The rearrangement links TRBV28 to TRBJ2-3, with 7 bases that match TRBD2. V was clipped by 10 bases and J by 2 bases; unmatched bases: 9. The CDR3 totals 14 residues. The germline V gene has CDR1 MDHEN and CDR2 SYDVKM. CDR3 in amino acids: CATGVAGYTDTQYF. CDR3 bases: TGTGCCACAGGAGTAGCGGGTTACACAGATACGCAGTATTTT.

The chain recombines TRBV7-2 with TRBJ2-7; 9 bases line up with TRBD1. The CDR3 length is 16 residues. Trimming removed 3 bases from V and 5 bases from J; junction bases left unmatched: 11. Germline values: CDR1 SGHTA, CDR2 FQGNSA. CDR3 sequence reads: CASSLGPGQGRNEQYF. The CDR3 DNA sequence: TGTGCCAGCAGCTTGGGGCCGGGACAGGGTAGGAACGAGCAGTACTTC.

The chain employs TRBV7-8 and TRBJ2-1, with a tentative D call TRBD1 (5 bases). V lost 4 bases and J lost 5, with 9 bases in between. The CDR3 covers 13 residues. The germline V gene encodes CDR1 SGHVS and CDR2 FQNEAQ. CDR3 residues: CASSSDRHNEQFF. CDR3 bases: TGTGCCAGCAGCTCCGACAGACACAATGAGCAGTTCTTC.

The rearrangement links TRBV12-3 or TRBV12-4 to TRBJ2-3; 9 nucleotides align to TRBD2. The CDR3 is 13 amino acids. The V segment lost 3 bases and the J segment 12 bases; nucleotides outside the gene matches: 7. This CDR3 reads CASSLTPGLAQYF. CDR3 nucleotides: TGTGCCAGCAGTTTGACTCCGGGACTAGCACAGTATTTT.

This chain links TRBV6-1 with TRBJ2-2; D is unresolved. CDR3 length: 15 residues. Germline CDR1 and CDR2: MNHNS and SASEGT. Trimming removed 4 bases at V and 2 bases at J, with 11 bases between. The CDR3 region is CASSGAGSNTGELFF. For the CDR3, the DNA is TGTGCCAGCAGTGGAGCCGGGTCTAACACCGGGGAGCTGTTTTTT.

This chain joins TRBV18 and TRBJ1-4; unclear D gene. The germline gives CDR1 KGHSH, CDR2 LQKENI. This CDR3 contains 13 residues. Between the trimmed V and J ends, which lost 2 bases and 7 bases, there was a span of 8 bases. This CDR3 reads CASSPGSGEKLFF. CDR3 nucleotide sequence: TGTGCCAGCTCACCAGGGTCAGGTGAAAAACTGTTTTTT.

The chain's CDR3 is CASTNRGGRASTEQFF. CDR3 bases: TGTGCCAGCACCAATAGAGGCGGGAGGGCTTCGACTGAGCAGTTCTTC. This chain connects TRBV27 to TRBJ2-1, with 9 bases aligning to TRBD2. The CDR3 covers 16 residues. The J segment lost 9 bases and the V segment lost 7 bases, leaving 16 bases of the junction unmatched. In germline, CDR1 is MNHEY, CDR2 SMNVEV (reference sequence).

The chain recombines TRBV7-2 with TRBJ1-1; 9 bases match TRBD1. Per the germline V gene, CDR1 is SGHTA and CDR2 is FQGNSA. The CDR3 has 12 amino acids. After removal of 5 bases from V and 11 bases from J, the junction contained 6 bases not matched to a gene. CDR3 region: CASSVDRGRAFF. The CDR3 DNA sequence: TGTGCCAGCAGCGTCGACAGGGGGAGGGCTTTCTTT. The full variable domain, in which reference TRBV7-2 and TRBJ1-1 provide the parts outside the CDR3, is GAGVSQSPSNKVTEKGKDVELRCDPISGHTALYWYRQSLGQGLEFLIYFQGNSAPDKSGLPSDRFSAERTGGSVSTLTIQRTQQEDSAVYLCASSVDRGRAFFGQGTRLTVV.

This clone has just one count. The chain combines TRBV29-1 with TRBJ2-3, with 7 bases lining up with TRBD2. Trimming took 7 bases from V and 3 from J; bases not matched to a gene: 7. Germline CDR1 SQVTM, CDR2 ANQGSEA. The CDR3 spans 13 residues. The CDR3 loop reads CSEGGAGTDTQYF. The CDR3 DNA sequence: TGCAGCGAGGGAGGGGCAGGAACAGATACGCAGTATTTT.

V gene TRBV19 combines with J gene TRBJ1-2, with D possibly matching TRBD1 (6 bases). This CDR3 has 15 residues. The germline CDR1 and CDR2 sequences are LNHDA and SQIVND (reference sequence). V lost 5 bases to trimming and J lost 13 bases, with 26 bases between them. CDR3 nucleotide sequence: TGTGCCAGTAGTCCCCTAGTCCCGGGACAAGCGGGGCCCACCTTC. This codes for CASSPLVPGQAGPTF.

The chain joins TRBV7-2 to TRBJ1-5, with D perhaps matching TRBD1 (5 bases). The CDR3 covers 13 residues. Trimming shortened V by 8 bases and J by 4 bases, and 12 bases separated the two germline ends. The germline gives CDR1 SGHTA, CDR2 FQGNSA. CDR3 bases: TGTGCCAGCGGCTGGGGGGTGAATCAGCCCCAGCATTTT. The encoded protein is CASGWGVNQPQHF.

The rearrangement links TRBV7-2 to TRBJ1-1, with 9 bases matching TRBD1. The CDR3 runs to 15 residues. V shed 3 bases and J 8 bases; nucleotides not matched to a gene: 10. Looked up from germline, CDR1 is SGHTA and CDR2 is FQGNSA. The CDR3 region is CASSFSPRTGAEAFF. CDR3 DNA sequence: TGTGCCAGCAGCTTTAGCCCACGGACAGGGGCGGAAGCTTTCTTT.

The genes are TRBV11-2 and TRBJ1-3; 9 bases agree with TRBD1. With 5 bases clipped from V and 7 bases from J, the junction kept 9 bases outside the gene matches. The CDR3 is 15 residues long. Looked up from germline, CDR1 is SGHAT and CDR2 is FQNNGV. CDR3 residues: CASSHNRGHTNTIYF. CDR3 in DNA: TGTGCCAGCAGCCATAACAGGGGGCATACTAACACCATATATTTT.

This rearrangement joins TRBV11-2 to TRBJ2-1; tentatively, D is TRBD2 (6 bases). The V gene's germline CDR1 is SGHAT and CDR2 FQNNGV. V was shortened by 8 bases and J by 4 bases, with 9 bases between the two germline ends. This CDR3 has 12 residues. The CDR3 protein is CASVSGYNEQFF. The CDR3 nucleotides read TGTGCCAGCGTAAGCGGGTACAATGAGCAGTTCTTC.